These 26 T cell receptor beta chains were all obtained from the same sample, sequenced in a study of T-cell memory formation after mild COVID-19. TCRdb recomputed calls from the 5' RACE reads with MiXCR, one row per CDR3 protein. The sample carries 550,000 to 600,000 distinct CDR3 sequences, about 20% recorded once. The material sequenced was PBMCs or a T cell subset sorted from them (not recorded which). The receptor source for this set is an adult woman who had mild COVID-19 (a few samples of this study predate the infection). Cell type and time point are not known.

This clonotype has more than one count but fewer than ten. This rearrangement joins TRBV7-9 to TRBJ2-7, with D perhaps matching TRBD2 (6 bases). The CDR3 is 15 residues long. V lost 0 bases, J lost 7 bases, and 16 bases lay in between. The germline gives CDR1 SEHNR, CDR2 FQNEAQ (reference sequence). The CDR3 bases are TGTGCCAGCAGCTTAGCGGGTTCGGCTAGCGAGGAGCAGTACTTC. It yields the protein CASSLAGSASEEQYF.

This clonotype was seen more than once but under ten times. This chain uses TRBV18 with TRBJ2-3, with D perhaps matching TRBD2 (5 bases). The CDR3 is 13 amino acids. Per the germline V gene, CDR1 is KGHSH and CDR2 is LQKENI. V was shortened by 8 bases and J by 1 base, with 10 bases between the two germline ends. Here the CDR3 reads CASGSTRTDTQYF. Here the CDR3 DNA reads TGTGCCAGCGGGAGTACCCGCACAGATACGCAGTATTTT. Variable domain in full (rest from reference TRBV18 and TRBJ2-3): NAGVMQNPRHLVRRRGQEARLRCSPMKGHSHVYWYRQLPEEGLKFMVYLQKENIIDESGMPKERFSAEFPKEGPSILRIQQVVRGDSAAYFCASGSTRTDTQYFGPGTRLTVL.

This clonotype occurred many times. The chain links TRBV7-2 to TRBJ2-2; D is undetermined. Germline V gene data show CDR1 as SGHTA and CDR2 as FQGNSA. Trimming pared 1 base from V and 6 bases from J, leaving 3 bases between. The CDR3 loop spans 12 amino acids. The CDR3: CASSLDSGELFF. The DNA for the CDR3 is TGTGCCAGCAGCTTAGACTCCGGGGAGCTGTTTTTT.

The chain employs TRBV30 and TRBJ1-5, with D maybe TRBD1 (6 bases). This CDR3 is 15 amino acids long. V was clipped by 3 bases and J by 3 bases, with 15 bases between them. CDR1 and CDR2 from the germline V gene are GTSNPN and SVGIG (reference sequence). The CDR3 nucleotides read TGTGCCTGGAGCCCGGGACACTATGTCAATCAGCCCCAGCATTTT. Translating it yields CAWSPGHYVNQPQHF.

This clonotype was observed at least ten times. This rearrangement joins TRBV12-3 or TRBV12-4 to TRBJ2-1, with D perhaps matching TRBD1 (6 bases). Trimming removed 6 bases from V and 8 bases from J, with 14 bases in between. This CDR3 spans 13 amino acids. CDR3 sequence reads: CASRNRASDEQFF. The CDR3 DNA is TGTGCCAGCAGAAACAGGGCGAGTGATGAGCAGTTCTTC.

The rearrangement links TRBV5-5 to TRBJ2-5, with D perhaps TRBD1 (5 bases). The CDR3 covers 15 residues. Germline CDR1 is SGHKS and CDR2 is YYEKEE (reference sequence). The V end lost 3 bases, the J end lost 2 bases, and 14 bases lay between the germline ends. The DNA of the CDR3 is TGTGCCAGCAGCTCGGGCCCCCAGGGTCAAGAGACCCAGTACTTC. This encodes CASSSGPQGQETQYF.

This sequence joins TRBV12-3 or TRBV12-4 and TRBJ1-2; TRBD1 is a possible D gene (6 bases). The CDR3 runs to 15 residues. The germline V and J ends were trimmed by 5 bases and 6 bases, with 19 bases remaining between them. The chain's CDR3 is CASSNTGFPTDGYTF. CDR3 in DNA: TGTGCCAGCAGTAACACAGGGTTCCCAACCGATGGCTACACCTTC.

The chain has TRBV7-9 and TRBJ1-1, with D hard to call. The CDR3 loop spans 13 amino acids. Germline V gives CDR1 SEHNR, CDR2 FQNEAQ (reference sequence). V lost 5 bases and J lost 5, with 12 bases in between. The DNA of the CDR3 is TGTGCCAGCAGCCCTGGACCTGGTACTGAAGCTTTCTTT. Translated, it gives CASSPGPGTEAFF.

This chain links TRBV5-1 with TRBJ2-5; 7 bases align to TRBD2. J lost 3 bases, V lost 3 bases, and 2 bases had no gene match. This CDR3 region has 13 residues. The germline CDR1 and CDR2 sequences are SGHRS and YFSETQ. CDR3 amino acids: CASSWGREETQYF. CDR3 nucleotide sequence: TGCGCCAGCAGCTGGGGGAGGGAAGAGACCCAGTACTTC.

This sequence joins TRBV4-3 and TRBJ2-1, with TRBD2 matching 8 bases. Germline V gene data show CDR1 as LGHNA and CDR2 as YSLEER. J was trimmed by 6 bases and V by 8 bases; bases with no gene match: 12. This CDR3 is built from 15 residues. CDR3 in DNA: TGCGCCAGCTCGGACTACGCCAGCGGGGGCAATGAGCAGTTCTTC. This sequence encodes CASSDYASGGNEQFF.

This clonotype was observed a handful of times. The V gene is TRBV7-6, the J gene TRBJ2-2; D remains unclear. The CDR3 is 15 residues long. CDR1 SGHVS and CDR2 FNYEAQ come from the germline V gene. The ends were cut back, 2 bases at V and 3 bases at J, with 10 bases in the middle. In DNA, the CDR3 is TGTGCCAGCAGCTTACGGGTCGTAGACACCGGGGAGCTGTTTTTT. Translating gives CASSLRVVDTGELFF.

This clonotype has just a few counts. The J gene is TRBJ2-7, the V gene TRBV7-6; perhaps D is TRBD1 or TRBD2 (5 bases each). The CDR3 contains 14 residues. Germline assignment: CDR1 SGHVS and CDR2 FNYEAQ. Trimming cost V 6 bases and J 0 bases, with 12 bases left between them. CDR3 sequence: CASSTGANSYEQYF. The CDR3 DNA sequence: TGTGCCAGCAGTACCGGGGCGAACTCCTACGAGCAGTACTTC.

This clonotype was seen more than once but under ten times. The V call is TRBV5-1, the J call TRBJ1-1; D is unclear. Germline-derived CDR1 and CDR2 are SGHRS and YFSETQ. V was trimmed by 7 bases and J by 0 bases, leaving 22 bases between them. This CDR3 comprises 17 residues. The CDR3 coding sequence is TGCGCCAGCCGAGCCTTAACCCCTAGGTCAGTGAACACTGAAGCTTTCTTT. This encodes CASRALTPRSVNTEAFF.

In its sample, this clonotype was seen a few times. The V and J genes are TRBV15 and TRBJ2-7; 10 bases match TRBD2. Germline lookup yields CDR1 LNHNV and CDR2 YYDKDF (reference sequence). This CDR3 has 16 amino acids. The V segment lost 4 bases and the J segment 3 bases; nucleotides outside the gene matches: 9. In nucleotides, the CDR3 is TGTGCCACCAGCATCCGCACTAGCGGGATTTTCTACGAGCAGTACTTC. Its protein is CATSIRTSGIFYEQYF.

The V and J genes are TRBV4-3 and TRBJ2-7; 11 nucleotides line up with TRBD2. Trimming at V came to 0 bases and at J to 3 bases, leaving 10 bases not matched to a gene. The germline CDR1 and CDR2 sequences are LGHNA and YSLEER. The CDR3 spans 18 residues. The CDR3 is CASSQELLAGDIYYEQYF. CDR3 nucleotide sequence: TGCGCCAGCAGCCAAGAGCTACTAGCGGGAGACATATACTACGAGCAGTACTTC.

J is TRBJ2-3 and V is TRBV3-1; the D gene could be TRBD1 or TRBD2 (5 bases each). The CDR3 sequence is 16 residues long. Germline V gene lookup returns CDR1 LGHDT and CDR2 YNNKEL (reference sequence). V was clipped by 1 base and J by 5 bases, with 16 bases between them. This CDR3 reads CASSQALGTPRDTQYF. The DNA of the CDR3 is TGTGCCAGCAGCCAAGCCCTAGGGACCCCAAGAGATACGCAGTATTTT.

J is TRBJ2-5 and V is TRBV7-2; 9 bases align to TRBD1. The CDR3 length is 18 residues. Germline V gene data show CDR1 as SGHTA and CDR2 as FQGNSA. Trimming took 3 bases from V and 4 from J; bases not matched to a gene: 15. This CDR3 reads CASSFLPGQGLRSETQYF. The CDR3 nucleotides read TGTGCCAGCAGCTTTTTGCCGGGACAGGGTTTGCGTTCAGAGACCCAGTACTTC.

The rearrangement links TRBV6-1 to TRBJ1-3; 7 nucleotides line up with TRBD1. Trimming cost V 6 bases and J 2 bases; bases outside gene matches: 4. The CDR3 loop spans 14 amino acids. Germline V gene data show CDR1 as MNHNS and CDR2 as SASEGT. The CDR3 sequence: CASSRDRAGNTIYF. The CDR3 region has the DNA TGTGCCAGCAGCCGCGACAGGGCTGGAAACACCATATATTTT.

The rearrangement joins TRBV6-5 to TRBJ2-1, with 9 bases matching TRBD2. V lost 6 bases and J lost 4; bases outside the gene matches: 22. CDR3 length: 20 residues. CDR1 MNHEY and CDR2 SVGAGI come from the germline V gene. The CDR3 region has the DNA TGTGCCAGCAGGATGGTTGGGCTAGCGGGGCCAGCAACGAGGTACAATGAGCAGTTCTTC. Its translation is CASRMVGLAGPATRYNEQFF.

This chain uses TRBV5-1 with TRBJ2-2, with no clear D. Trimming removed 4 bases at V and 1 base at J, with 8 bases between. Germline V gives CDR1 SGHRS, CDR2 YFSETQ. The CDR3 length is 14 residues. CDR3 residues: CASSTGQNTGELFF. The CDR3 nucleotides are TGCGCCAGCAGCACCGGCCAGAACACCGGGGAGCTGTTTTTT.

This clonotype was observed a handful of times. The chain is built from TRBV4-1 and TRBJ2-1; the D is unclear. The CDR3 consists of 15 residues. V lost 4 bases and J lost 2, with 12 bases in between. CDR1 and CDR2 (germline): MGHRA, YSYEKL. The CDR3 region has the DNA TGCGCCAGCAGCCGAGCCTCAAGTCCCTACAATGAGCAGTTCTTC. This encodes CASSRASSPYNEQFF.

As for this clonotype: A read error may produce the germline difference seen at one junction end. The V and J genes are TRBV4-3 and TRBJ2-7; D might be TRBD1 or TRBD2, each matching 5 bases. This CDR3 has 15 amino acids. CDR1 LGHNA and CDR2 YSLEER come from the germline V gene. CDR3 residues: CASSPLAGTAVEQYF. Here the CDR3 DNA reads TGCGCCAGCAGCCCCCTCGCCGGGACCGCCGTCGAGCAGTACTTT.

V is TRBV18 and J is TRBJ2-1, with TRBD1 identical over 7 bases. J was trimmed by 0 bases and V by 5 bases; bases with no gene match: 10. The CDR3 runs to 17 residues. Looked up from germline, CDR1 is KGHSH and CDR2 is LQKENI. As DNA, the CDR3 is TGTGCCAGCTCAGATAGGGGGCGTCACAGCTCCTACAATGAGCAGTTCTTC. Translated: CASSDRGRHSSYNEQFF.

This sequence joins TRBV4-3 and TRBJ2-2; D might be TRBD1 (5 bases). The germline gives CDR1 LGHNA, CDR2 YSLEER. The V end was cut by 0 bases, the J end by 4 bases, with 9 bases between. The CDR3 has 15 residues. The CDR3 coding sequence is TGCGCCAGCAGCCAAGAGCAGGGCGGCACCGGGGAGCTGTTTTTT. It yields the protein CASSQEQGGTGELFF.

The genes are TRBV5-1 and TRBJ1-3; TRBD1 is a possible D gene (6 bases). Germline CDR1 reads SGHRS; CDR2 reads YFSETQ. V lost 0 bases and J 3 bases, leaving 13 bases between the germline ends. CDR3 length: 16 residues. The CDR3 nucleotides read TGCGCCAGCAGCTTGGACAGGGTCGGTGTTGGAAACACCATATATTTT. Translated: CASSLDRVGVGNTIYF.

J is TRBJ2-7 and V is TRBV6-2 or TRBV6-3; D uncertain. The V end lost 2 bases, the J end lost 5 bases, and 7 bases lay between the germline ends. CDR1 and CDR2 from the germline V gene are MNHEY and SVGEGT. This CDR3 spans 12 amino acids. CDR3 region: CASSYVVNEQYF. In DNA form, the CDR3 reads TGTGCCAGCAGTTACGTGGTAAACGAGCAGTACTTC.